These 29 T cell receptor beta chains were sequenced from one sample in a study of blood T cell repertoires in COVID-19 (dated by TCRdb to between 2020 and 2021). Libraries were constructed by the immunoSEQ multiplex PCR assay. TCRdb took this table from immuneACCESS and kept in-frame rearrangements with V and J called. Such tables lack part of the clones; where checked against another copy, unresolved V genes explain under half of the gap, and the rest is unexplained. Within this sample are roughly 200,000 clones, with 90% of them counted one time only. Together, the top ten hold less than 0.7% of the sample. The material sequenced was peripheral blood. These receptors all stem from a man aged 50 to 60 with acute or convalescent COVID-19.

The J gene is TRBJ1-6, the V gene TRBV3-1 (or the pseudogene TRBV3-2), with a weak D call TRBD1 (5 bases). CDR1 and CDR2 (germline): LGHDT, YNNKEL (reference sequence). The CDR3 runs to 14 residues. V was cut by 2 bases and J by 8 bases, with 10 bases left in between. The CDR3 nucleotides are TGTGCCAGCAGCCAAAGGGACTCACATTCACCCCTCCACTTT. Protein: CASSQRDSHSPLHF.

This clone showed up just once. Here the CDR3 DNA reads TGTGCCAGTCGAAGGGGCCAAGGAAACACCATATATTTT. As protein: CASRRGQGNTIYF. V is TRBV19 and J is TRBJ1-3, with D perhaps matching TRBD1 (5 bases). The CDR3 has 13 residues. Germline loops: CDR1 LNHDA, CDR2 SQIVND (reference sequence). Deletions cut 8 bases from V and 4 bases from J, with 12 bases between.

The chain combines TRBV7-3 with TRBJ2-1, with D perhaps matching TRBD2 (5 bases). The CDR3 has 14 residues. Germline lookup yields CDR1 SGHTA and CDR2 FQGTGA. Trimming removed 5 bases from V and 0 bases from J, with 8 bases in between. CDR3 DNA sequence: TGTGCCAGCAGCCCCCGGGACTCCTACAATGAGCAGTTCTTC. Translation gives CASSPRDSYNEQFF.

The V and J genes are TRBV24-1 and TRBJ2-3; perhaps TRBD1 as D (6 bases). The germline V and J ends were trimmed by 4 bases and 1 base, with 17 bases remaining between them. CDR3 size: 17 residues. Germline CDR1 reads KGHDR; CDR2 reads SFDVKD. CDR3 sequence reads: CATSDHYGRGRTDTQYF. CDR3 nucleotides: TGTGCCACCAGTGACCACTACGGCAGGGGCCGCACAGATACGCAGTATTTT.

The genes are TRBV29-1 and TRBJ2-3, with no clear D. The CDR3 extends over 11 amino acids. V gave up 4 bases and J gave up 1 base, with 3 bases separating them. CDR1 is SQVTM, CDR2 ANQGSEA, per germline. The CDR3 loop reads CSVGGTDTQYF. In nucleotides, the CDR3 is TGCAGCGTTGGCGGCACAGATACGCAGTATTTT.

This chain uses TRBV6-5 with TRBJ2-1; the D gene is possibly TRBD2 (6 bases). V was shortened by 6 bases and J by 8 bases, with 20 bases between the two germline ends. From germline, CDR1 is MNHEY and CDR2 SVGAGI. The length of the CDR3 is 15 residues. In nucleotides, the CDR3 is TGTGCCAGCAGCGAGGGGTGGAGGGGTCCGGATGAGCAGTTCTTC. Protein sequence: CASSEGWRGPDEQFF.

This clone was observed once. CDR3 in amino acids: CASSPGGTKDDEKLFF. CDR3 nucleotide sequence: TGTGCCAGCAGCCCCGGCGGGACGAAGGACGATGAAAAACTGTTTTTT. The chain employs TRBV7-8 and TRBJ1-4; D might be TRBD1 (5 bases). This CDR3 contains 16 residues. Germline V gives CDR1 SGHVS, CDR2 FQNEAQ. The V and J ends lost 5 bases and 6 bases respectively, with 19 bases between them.

This chain's CDR3 is CASGRSNDRGRNGELFF. The DNA for the CDR3 is TGTGCTAGTGGGCGCTCAAACGACAGGGGGCGGAACGGGGAGCTGTTTTTT. The V gene is TRBV12-5, the J gene TRBJ2-2; 10 positions agree with TRBD1. The trim removed 6 bases at V and 7 bases at J, leaving 14 bases unmatched. Germline V gene lookup returns CDR1 LGHNT and CDR2 FRNRAP. The CDR3 runs to 17 residues.

The chain joins TRBV13 to TRBJ2-5; 7 bases are a match to TRBD2. Germline V gene sequence: CDR1 PRHDT, CDR2 FYEKMQ (reference sequence). The CDR3 extends over 17 amino acids. Trimming cost V 4 bases and J 2 bases; bases outside gene matches: 13. This chain's CDR3 is CASSSVGSGSDQETQYF. CDR3 sequence (DNA): TGTGCCAGCAGCTCAGTCGGTAGCGGGTCGGATCAAGAGACCCAGTACTTC.

This chain links TRBV19 with TRBJ2-7; 7 bases align to TRBD1. The CDR3 length is 14 residues. The V gene's germline CDR1 is LNHDA and CDR2 SQIVND (reference sequence). Losses at the gene ends were 4 bases for V and 2 bases for J; bases not matched to a gene: 5. The CDR3 is CASSSSQGAYEQYF. CDR3 bases: TGTGCCAGTAGTAGCTCCCAGGGGGCCTACGAGCAGTACTTC.

This sequence joins TRBV4-1 and TRBJ2-5; D is uncertain. This CDR3 spans 14 amino acids. CDR1 and CDR2 from the germline V gene are MGHRA and YSYEKL. Trimming pared 1 base from V and 2 bases from J, leaving 8 bases between. CDR3 region: CASSQVFVQETQYF. CDR3 nucleotides: TGCGCCAGCAGCCAAGTTTTCGTGCAAGAGACCCAGTACTTC.

The genes are TRBV11-2 and TRBJ1-6; 9 bases fit TRBD1. The CDR3 has 16 amino acids. V shed 5 bases and J 10 bases; nucleotides not matched to a gene: 12. CDR1 and CDR2 (germline): SGHAT, FQNNGV. This chain's CDR3 is CASSTHRDRVPSPLHF. The DNA for the CDR3 is TGTGCCAGCAGCACACACCGGGACAGGGTACCATCACCCCTCCACTTT.

The J gene is TRBJ1-2, the V gene TRBV9; 7 bases match TRBD1. CDR3 size: 15 residues. CDR1 and CDR2 (germline): SGDLS, YYNGEE. With 1 base clipped from V and 4 bases from J, the junction kept 7 bases outside the gene matches. In nucleotides, the CDR3 is TGTGCCAGCAGCGTAAGCCCGGACAGGAGCTATGGCTACACCTTC. Its protein product is CASSVSPDRSYGYTF.

The rearrangement joins TRBV11-2 to TRBJ1-5, with a weak D call TRBD1 (6 bases). CDR1 and CDR2 (germline): SGHAT, FQNNGV. The V gene lost 4 bases and the J gene lost 4 bases, with 11 bases spanning the gap. This CDR3 is 14 amino acids long. The CDR3 region is CASSYDRRNQPQHF. Here the CDR3 DNA reads TGTGCCAGCAGCTACGACAGGCGAAATCAGCCCCAGCATTTT. Using reference TRBV11-2 and TRBJ1-5 for the parts outside the CDR3, the full variable domain is EAGVAQSPRYKIIEKRQSVAFWCNPISGHATLYWYQQILGQGPKLLIQFQNNGVVDDSQLPKDRFSAERLKGVDSTLKIQPAKLEDSAVYLCASSYDRRNQPQHFGDGTRLSIL.

V gene TRBV5-6 combines with J gene TRBJ1-2; 9 positions match TRBD1. The CDR3 is 15 residues long. Unmatched junction bases numbered 9, after V lost 4 bases and J lost 5 bases. CDR1 and CDR2 from the germline V gene are SGHDT and YYEEEE. The CDR3 here is CASSKGQGSQYGYTF. CDR3 nucleotides: TGTGCCAGCAGCAAGGGACAGGGCTCCCAATATGGCTACACCTTC.

This clone appeared once. V gene TRBV28 combines with J gene TRBJ2-2; 7 bases agree with TRBD1. This CDR3 contains 14 residues. Germline CDR1 MDHEN, CDR2 SYDVKM. V lost 5 bases to trimming and J lost 4 bases; unmatched junction nucleotides: 4. The CDR3, as DNA: TGTGCCAGCAGTCCGGACAGGAGCACCGGGGAGCTGTTTTTT. Translating gives CASSPDRSTGELFF.

The V gene is TRBV10-3, the J gene TRBJ2-2; 7 bases are shared with TRBD1. In germline, CDR1 is ENHRY, CDR2 SYGVKD. The CDR3 extends over 16 amino acids. J gave up 3 bases and V 8 bases, and 12 bases lay outside the gene matches. The CDR3 reads CAIRPSKGGDTGELFF. The CDR3 bases are TGTGCCATCCGGCCTTCTAAAGGGGGCGACACCGGGGAGCTGTTTTTT.

The chain has TRBV10-3 and TRBJ1-3, with 8 bases lining up with TRBD1. The CDR3 has 16 amino acids. Germline V gives CDR1 ENHRY, CDR2 SYGVKD. V was pared by 3 bases and J by 2 bases, with 6 bases of the junction left unmatched. CDR3 loop: CAISERDRGAGNTIYF. Written as DNA, the CDR3 is TGTGCCATCAGTGAACGAGACAGGGGTGCTGGAAACACCATATATTTT.

This chain uses TRBV7-9 with TRBJ1-4, with D possibly being TRBD1 (5 bases). V lost 3 bases and J lost 3, with 14 bases in between. Germline lookup yields CDR1 SEHNR and CDR2 FQNEAQ (reference sequence). This CDR3 region has 16 residues. CDR3 region: CASSLELGAPNEKLFF. DNA for the CDR3: TGTGCCAGCAGCTTGGAATTAGGGGCCCCTAATGAAAAACTGTTTTTT.

The count of this clone is one. This chain connects TRBV2 to TRBJ2-1; 9 nucleotides agree with TRBD1. V shed 8 bases, J shed 9 bases, and the junction held 14 bases outside the gene matches. The CDR3 is 15 residues long. Germline V gene lookup returns CDR1 SNHLY and CDR2 FYNNEI. CDR3 loop: CASGGQGPSLGEQFF. The CDR3 nucleotides read TGTGCCAGCGGGGGACAGGGCCCTTCTCTGGGTGAGCAGTTCTTC.

The V and J genes are TRBV29-1 and TRBJ2-3; TRBD1 matches at 7 bases. The junction had 9 bases not matched to a gene; V was cut back by 6 bases and J by 3 bases. The germline V gene has CDR1 SQVTM and CDR2 ANQGSEA. The CDR3 loop spans 14 amino acids. In DNA, the CDR3 is TGCAGCGTCTTTGGGACAGAGGGGACAGATACGCAGTATTTT. It translates to CSVFGTEGTDTQYF.

The J gene is TRBJ2-2, the V gene TRBV9, with TRBD1 as a possible D gene (5 bases). This CDR3 comprises 15 residues. The ends were cut back, 4 bases at V and 4 bases at J, with 14 bases in the middle. The germline V gene has CDR1 SGDLS and CDR2 YYNGEE. The CDR3 DNA sequence: TGTGCCAGCAGCAGCCCAGCAGGGTCCACCGGGGAGCTGTTTTTT. Translating gives CASSSPAGSTGELFF.

The J gene is TRBJ2-5, the V gene TRBV14; tentatively, D is TRBD2 (6 bases). Germline CDR1 is SGHDN and CDR2 is FVKESK. The CDR3 contains 16 residues. The ends were cut back, 0 bases at V and 4 bases at J, with 15 bases in the middle. DNA for the CDR3: TGTGCCAGCAGCCAAGATGGGGGGATTTGGGGAGAGACCCAGTACTTC. Its translation: CASSQDGGIWGETQYF.

V is TRBV5-1 and J is TRBJ1-1; the D gene is possibly TRBD1 (5 bases). This CDR3 is 13 amino acids long. Trimming took off 0 bases at V and 5 bases at J, with 8 bases between the two ends. Germline V gene data show CDR1 as SGHRS and CDR2 as YFSETQ. The CDR3 loop is CASSLGRATEAFF. The CDR3 DNA sequence: TGCGCCAGCAGCTTGGGCAGGGCAACTGAAGCTTTCTTT.

V usage is TRBV5-6 and J usage is TRBJ2-7, with 8 nucleotides matching TRBD1. This CDR3 has 17 residues. The ends lost 4 bases at V and 2 bases at J; junction bases unmatched: 14. Germline V CDR1 and CDR2: SGHDT, YYEEEE. The CDR3, as DNA: TGTGCCAGCAGCCGATCCCTAGGGACAGGTGGGACCTACGAGCAGTACTTC. This gives the protein CASSRSLGTGGTYEQYF.

The chain joins TRBV28 to TRBJ2-1; D might be TRBD1 (6 bases). Trimming took 7 bases from V and 8 from J, leaving 18 bases between them. The CDR3 spans 14 residues. Germline V gene sequence: CDR1 MDHEN, CDR2 SYDVKM. CDR3 region: CASTTSNRVDEQFF. The DNA for the CDR3 is TGTGCCAGCACCACTTCTAACAGGGTGGATGAGCAGTTCTTC.

This clone was seen once. The genes are TRBV19 and TRBJ2-2, with 11 bases identical to TRBD2. The CDR3 totals 15 residues. In germline, CDR1 is LNHDA, CDR2 SQIVND (reference sequence). With V trimmed by 5 bases and J by 8 bases, 7 bases remained unmatched. CDR3: CASSFLAGGSGELFF. DNA of the CDR3: TGTGCCAGTAGTTTCCTAGCGGGAGGTTCGGGGGAGCTGTTTTTT.

The CDR3 region has the DNA TGTGCCAGCAGTGACCTCGGAGATAGCGGGGTCTCCTACGAGCAGTACGTC. It specifies CASSDLGDSGVSYEQYV. The chain joins TRBV6-1 to TRBJ2-7; 8 bases are a match to TRBD2. Trimming at V came to 3 bases and at J to 0 bases, leaving 10 bases not matched to a gene. The CDR3 spans 17 residues. Germline-derived CDR1 and CDR2 are MNHNS and SASEGT.

V usage is TRBV7-9 and J usage is TRBJ2-4, with unresolved D. V was trimmed by 1 base and J by 6 bases, leaving 10 bases between them. CDR1 is SEHNR, CDR2 FQNEAQ, per germline (reference sequence). This CDR3 has 14 amino acids. Here the CDR3 reads CASSLDAAGNIQYF. As DNA, the CDR3 is TGTGCCAGCAGCTTAGACGCCGCAGGAAACATTCAGTACTTC.